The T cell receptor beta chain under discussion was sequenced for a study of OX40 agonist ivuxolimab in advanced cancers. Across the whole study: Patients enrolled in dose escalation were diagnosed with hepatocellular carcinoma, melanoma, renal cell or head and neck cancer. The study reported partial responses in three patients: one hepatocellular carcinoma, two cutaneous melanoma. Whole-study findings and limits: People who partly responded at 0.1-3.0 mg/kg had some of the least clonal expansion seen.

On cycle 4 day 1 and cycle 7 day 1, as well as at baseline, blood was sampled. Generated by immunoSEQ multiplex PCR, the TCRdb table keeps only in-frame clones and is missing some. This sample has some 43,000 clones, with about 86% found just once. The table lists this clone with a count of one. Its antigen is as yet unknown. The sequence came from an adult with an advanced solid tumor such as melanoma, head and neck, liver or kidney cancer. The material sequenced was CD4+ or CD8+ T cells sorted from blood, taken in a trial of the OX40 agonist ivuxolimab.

This chain's CDR3 is CASSSGTAHEKLFF. The CDR3 nucleotides read TGTGCCAGCAGTTCCGGGACAGCCCATGAAAAACTGTTTTTT. The J gene is TRBJ1-4, the V gene TRBV27; 7 bases fit TRBD1. The CDR3 covers 14 residues. Germline CDR1 MNHEY, CDR2 SMNVEV (reference sequence). After removal of 4 bases from V and 6 bases from J, the junction contained 5 bases not matched to a gene.